The entry that follows covers one TCR beta chain sequence. Trimming cost V 4 bases and J 6 bases, with 15 bases left between them. The CDR3 length is 14 residues. Germline V gene data show CDR1 as SGDLS and CDR2 as YYNGEE. The data originate from a study of blood T cell repertoires in COVID-19. TCRdb's table, derived via immunoSEQ multiplex PCR, lists solely in-frame clones and lacks some. This table has 70,000 or so clones, over 70% appearing once. Sequenced input: peripheral blood. The V gene is TRBV9, the J gene TRBJ2-3, with a possible D match to TRBD1 (6 bases). This clonotype was sampled from a man aged 55 to 70 with acute or convalescent COVID-19. CDR3 DNA sequence: TGTGCCAGCAGCACCATGGGGGCTTCGGATACGCAGTATTTT. Protein sequence: CASSTMGASDTQYF.